This T cell receptor beta chain was sequenced in a study of cytomegalovirus exposure and HLA in healthy donors (dated by TCRdb to 2016 to 2017). Regarding the study in general: An earlier analysis of several hundred of the donors reported under 300 Gb of sequence data and approximately 120 million unique TCR beta sequences obtained from about 180 million T cells. Roughly 300 gigabases of sequencing data and 78 million or so unique TCR sequences were included in an early release covering 550 to 800 HLA-typed donors. Among the roughly 400 genotyped donors, about 85% belonged to the genetic ancestry cluster associated with self-reported Caucasian donors. The study aimed to test whether cataloging public T cell receptors could reveal signatures of past pathogen exposure. Using immunosequencing, the study profiled T cell repertoires from about 620 subjects and related those repertoires to cytomegalovirus serostatus. Besides the first cohort of under 700 subjects, a separate validation cohort made up of some 110 different subjects was used. To predict cytomegalovirus infection status, the study brought together high-throughput TCR immunosequencing, statistical association of individual TCRs with disease status, and machine learning. To study patterns of TCR occurrence, a later analysis re-analyzed previously published TCR beta repertoires from more than 550 donors and added high-resolution HLA genotyping. Rather than drawing on any new phenotypic data, the later analysis identified candidate immune exposures from TCR beta sequences and the way those sequences occurred across donors. An earlier analysis of several hundred of the donors applied high-throughput TCR beta sequencing to assess whether each TCR beta V gene segment acted as functional or pseudogenic. Donor age, sex, ethnicity and CMV serostatus were compiled together with the repertoire data. A later genetic analysis used genome-wide SNP genotypes for about 60% of the 666 donors, treating that subset as a discovery cohort. All discovery cohort repertoires had been generated on a single sequencing platform. HLA typing covered class I and class II loci at four-digit resolution. The number of donors typed differed by locus, with roughly 620-630 for A, B, C, DRB1 and DQB1, around 560 for DQA1, some 570 for DPA1, and some 440 for DPB1. Roughly 5 DR-DQ haplotypes were handled as single units for association and clustering, since linkage in the cohort was strong. Across around 400 genotyped donors of the cohort, an average of about 240,000 unique TCR beta nucleotide sequences per donor were sequenced, and around 20% of those sequences were non-productive. The study at large found these results: Assigning TCR associations to individual alleles was difficult when HLA alleles, especially DR and DQ, strongly co-occurred. While some public TCRs were present in many individuals, most TCR sequences turned up only very rarely across donors. A later analysis found that most CMV-associated TCR beta chains appeared HLA-restricted, with HLA associations seemingly driven largely by CMV exposure. The classifier was reported to diagnose cytomegalovirus status with high specificity and sensitivity in both the original cohort and the validation cohort. Roughly 15 rarely observed V segments, including chromosome 9 orphons, were excluded from the earlier analysis of 550 to 700 of the donors because counts were too low. A later genetic analysis reported fewer N-insertions in productive TCRs among donors in an Asian-associated ancestry cluster than the roughly 640-donor mean. In this cohort, only TCR beta chains were sequenced, and detectable features were limited by the absence of alpha or paired-chain data. Specific HLA alleles were associated with roughly 17,000 TCR beta sequences at a false discovery rate of 0.05 in a later analysis. The study listed approximately 150 TCR beta chains as associated with cytomegalovirus. A further reported finding was that TCR beta sequences accurately predicted the HLA-A and HLA-B alleles for most subjects in the first cohort. In vitro tests confirmed that a few of the cytomegalovirus-associated TCR beta chains recognize cytomegalovirus antigens. According to a later analysis, parvovirus B19, influenza, CMV and Epstein-Barr virus appeared linked to several top co-occurrence clusters. A cluster of highly shared sequence variants was judged likely to represent a technical artifact of the sequencing pipeline. In a later genetic analysis, a missense DCLRE1C variant was associated with V-gene and J-gene trimming of TCR beta chains, and the association was replicated in an independent cohort. In a later analysis, HLA-associated TCR beta chains showed more clonal expansion and lower generation probabilities than non-associated chains that were equally common. Some IMGT-functional V segments, including TRBV6-2 and TRBV6-3, could not be told apart with the 87-base-pair reads, so those segments were excluded. Correlated functional status among segregating V segments might be attributable to linkage disequilibrium, but an unknown experimental factor could not be ruled out. Roughly uniform sequencing depth across donors was assumed in presence/absence analyses, although this assumption may not hold. It was suggested by the authors that the approach could potentially be generalized to other disease states and immunological phenotypes. In an earlier analysis of over 550 of the donors, most TCR beta V segments were observed in productive rearrangements about 87% or about 30% of the time, broadly matching IMGT annotations. For the cohort, immune exposure information was limited to CMV serostatus. HLA typing was unavailable for some donors at each locus, so association tests used only the typed subset. A later analysis found that TCR association rates varied across HLA loci, with DRB1 alleles showing the most associated TCRs and HLA-C alleles the fewest.

The library was made by the immunoSEQ multiplex PCR assay. For the multiplex PCR, a mixture combining 60 forward primers for TCR Vbeta segments and 13 reverse primers for TCR Jbeta segments was used. Amplification of the CDR3 region of rearranged TCR beta genes was performed with a multiplex PCR assay on genomic DNA. The amplified TCR beta libraries were sequenced on the Illumina HiSeq System as 87-base-pair reads. Regarding the original processing steps: In a later analysis, tens of millions of unique TCR beta chains were counted across the approximately 620 repertoires, and some 10 million of these chains were shared by at least two donors. A nearest-neighbor algorithm error-corrected the raw reads and collapsed the reads into unique sequences, merging closely related sequences to remove PCR and sequencing errors. V, D and J gene segments were assigned by aligning CDR3 sequences to IMGT reference sequences. For a sequence to be retained, a match of at least six nucleotides to both a V gene segment and a J gene segment was required. A rearrangement was called productive if the CDR3 had no stop codons and remained in frame with V and J, and every other rearrangement was called non-productive. Following IMGT convention, CDR3 was defined as the stretch from the second conserved V-encoded cysteine to the conserved J-encoded phenylalanine. In an earlier analysis of just under 600 of the donors, sequences lacking an unambiguous match to a single V gene segment were excluded. In an earlier analysis of 450 to 750 of the donors, a V segment was called functional when productive rearrangements were above 56.7%, and segregating when the standard deviation between donors exceeded 5%. To diagnose cytomegalovirus status from the catalog of TCR beta chain sequences, a statistical classification framework was built. A later analysis assigned V and J genes by comparing TCR nucleotide sequences with IMGT/GENE-DB human TR gene sequences. The TCRdist pipeline was used in a later analysis to assign CDR3 sequences and most-parsimonious VDJ recombination scenarios. In a later analysis, each TCR beta chain was defined by its CDR3 amino acid sequence together with its V-gene family, and reads without a unique V-gene family were excluded. A later analysis removed 450 to 600 highly shared, low-generation-probability nucleotide sequences to deal with suspected cross-contamination and a sequencing artifact. In a later analysis, a clonal expansion index was calculated for each public chain from normalized within-repertoire ranks of inferred template counts. In a later analysis, generation probabilities were computed using a VDJ recombination model fitted to out-of-frame rearrangements, and the results were checked against IGoR. A later analysis scored TCR-TCR, TCR-HLA and TCR-CMV co-occurrence with hypergeometric tests, applying a repertoire-size bias correction to TCR pairs. In a later analysis, false discovery rates were estimated by permuting HLA or CMV assignments 20 times. In a later analysis, co-occurring TCRs were grouped with DBSCAN, and TCRdist sequence similarity was added when clustering was performed within HLA-allele-positive subsets. Repertoires with fewer than 30,000 or more than 120,000 public chains, plus five repertoires with anomalous nucleotide sharing, were excluded from co-occurrence clustering. This is the immuneACCESS table as TCRdb keeps it, with only in-frame sequences that have V and J called. A part of the clones is gone; compared with another copy, unresolved V genes explain less than half, and the rest is unexplained. The V and J calls and clone size come from that table; D and trimming were worked out from the DNA. For this sample the table gives 170,000 or so clones, of which over 80% were detected only once. The top ten constitute 1.6% of the sample.

V is trimmed back by 0 bases and J by 2 bases, and the junction contains 6 bases that no gene match accounts for. Per the germline V gene (reference sequence), SEHNR is the CDR1 and FQNEAQ is the CDR2. Measured from the cysteine to the phenylalanine, the CDR3 is 16 residues long. The kept DNA is CDR3 alone, 48 bases in frame from the first base. The cohort was made up of 500 to 800 healthy bone marrow donors. Cohort members were all nominally healthy when sampled, although unrecorded immune exposures were likely present. The donor tested CMV seronegative and was one of the 352 seronegative cohort members. Each donor provided a peripheral blood sample, and peripheral blood mononuclear cells were used for TCR beta sequencing. The Qiagen DNeasy Blood Extraction Kit was used to extract genomic DNA from the blood cell samples. On this clone: The target of this receptor is not known. Nothing much larger sits one base from this clone, and base qualities are not available.

This TCR was sampled from a man aged 50-60 years in good health and CMV-seronegative. Sequences were obtained from PBMCs. The chain uses TRBV7-9 and TRBJ1-2, and 7 bases in between align with TRBD1. The DNA reads as follows: TGTGCCAGCAGCTTAGCTCTGGCAGGGGGGAACTATGGCTACACCTTC. Its amino acids are CASSLALAGGNYGYTF. The reference TRBV7-9 and TRBJ1-2 proteins fill in what lies around the CDR3, so the full variable domain reads DTGVSQNPRHKITKRGQNVTFRCDPISEHNRLYWYRQTLGQGPEFLTYFQNEAQLEKSRLLSDRFSAERPKGSFSTLEIQRTEQGDSAMYLCASSLALAGGNYGYTFGSGTRLTVV.